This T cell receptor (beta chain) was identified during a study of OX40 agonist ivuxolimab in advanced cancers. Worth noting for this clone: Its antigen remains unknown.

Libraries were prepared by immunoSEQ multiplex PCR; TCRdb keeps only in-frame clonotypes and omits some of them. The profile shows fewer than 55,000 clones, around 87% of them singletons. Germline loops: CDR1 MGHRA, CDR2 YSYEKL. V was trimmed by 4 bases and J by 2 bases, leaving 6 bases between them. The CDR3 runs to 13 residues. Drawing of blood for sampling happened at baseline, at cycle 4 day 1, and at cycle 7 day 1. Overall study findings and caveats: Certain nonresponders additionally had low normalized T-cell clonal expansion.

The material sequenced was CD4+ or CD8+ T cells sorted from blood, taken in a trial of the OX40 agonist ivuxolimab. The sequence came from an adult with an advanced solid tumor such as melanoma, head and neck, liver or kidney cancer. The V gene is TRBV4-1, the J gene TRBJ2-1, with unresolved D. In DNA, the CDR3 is TGCGCCAGCAGCCTCGGAACCTACAATGAGCAGTTCTTC. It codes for CASSLGTYNEQFF.